Below are 21 T cell receptor beta chains sequenced from a single sample in a study of cytomegalovirus exposure and HLA in healthy donors (TCRdb year 2017). To prepare the library, the immunoSEQ multiplex PCR assay was applied. For the multiplex PCR, a mixture combining 60 forward primers for TCR Vbeta segments and 13 reverse primers for TCR Jbeta segments was used. This is the immuneACCESS table as TCRdb keeps it, with only in-frame sequences that have V and J called. A part of the clones is gone; compared with another copy, unresolved V genes explain less than half, and the rest is unexplained. A total of 100,000 to 150,000 clones appear in this sample, approximately 78% of them only once. The top ten hold around 9.9% of the sample. Sequencing input: PBMCs. These receptors originate from a man in his thirties or forties in good health and CMV-seropositive.

This clone appeared once. The CDR3 reads CASGLRGGREKLFF. The DNA for the CDR3 is TGTGCCAGCGGCCTAAGAGGGGGCCGGGAAAAACTGTTTTTT. The V call is TRBV7-2, the J call TRBJ1-4; 7 bases are a match to TRBD1. After removal of 8 bases from V and 8 bases from J, the junction contained 11 bases not matched to a gene. Germline CDR1 is SGHTA and CDR2 is FQGNSA. CDR3 length equals 14 residues.

The chain has TRBV4-3 and TRBJ2-7; D is unresolved. V was shortened by 0 bases and J by 0 bases, with 6 bases between the two germline ends. Per the germline V gene, CDR1 is LGHNA and CDR2 is YSLEER. This CDR3 has 14 residues. The CDR3 sequence: CASSQDFSSYEQYF. The CDR3, as DNA: TGCGCCAGCAGCCAAGATTTCTCCTCCTACGAGCAGTACTTC.

This clone was observed once. This chain joins TRBV9 and TRBJ2-3, with D possibly TRBD2 on 7 matching bases. Germline V gene data show CDR1 as SGDLS and CDR2 as YYNGEE. Trimming removed 4 bases at V and 3 bases at J, with 18 bases between. The CDR3 length is 16 residues. CDR3 bases: TGTGCCAGCAGCTCTGGGGGCGGGAGTTTTACAGATACGCAGTATTTT. This encodes CASSSGGGSFTDTQYF.

This clone was detected only once. The V call is TRBV4-3, the J call TRBJ2-5, with 11 bases that match TRBD2. Germline CDR1 LGHNA, CDR2 YSLEER. This CDR3 has 15 amino acids. J was trimmed by 4 bases and V by 2 bases; bases with no gene match: 3. In nucleotides, the CDR3 is TGCGCCAGCAGCCAACTAGCGGGGGGCGGAGAGACCCAGTACTTC. Translation: CASSQLAGGGETQYF.

V is TRBV5-1 and J is TRBJ2-3, with 9 bases fitting TRBD1. Looked up from germline, CDR1 is SGHRS and CDR2 is YFSETQ. V lost 2 bases and J lost 1; bases outside the gene matches: 5. The CDR3 contains 16 residues. The CDR3 is CASSFYRDRGTDTQYF. CDR3 DNA sequence: TGCGCCAGCAGCTTTTACCGGGACAGGGGCACAGATACGCAGTATTTT.

This sequence joins TRBV27 and TRBJ2-5, with 7 bases fitting TRBD1. The CDR3 is 15 amino acids. V was clipped by 6 bases and J by 5 bases; unmatched bases: 12. Per the germline V gene, CDR1 is MNHEY and CDR2 is SMNVEV (reference sequence). The CDR3 loop is CASRMRPDRSETQYF. The CDR3 DNA reads TGTGCCAGCAGAATGAGGCCGGACAGGTCCGAGACCCAGTACTTC.

The J gene is TRBJ1-5, the V gene TRBV7-6; 9 nucleotides align to TRBD1. The germline V gene has CDR1 SGHVS and CDR2 FNYEAQ. CDR3 length: 14 residues. J was trimmed by 7 bases and V by 4 bases; bases with no gene match: 5. DNA for the CDR3: TGTGCCAGCAGCTCGGGACAGGGAAACCAGCCCCAGCATTTT. It specifies CASSSGQGNQPQHF.

The chain employs TRBV27 and TRBJ2-3, with a tentative D call TRBD1 (5 bases). Per germline, CDR1 MNHEY and CDR2 SMNVEV (reference sequence). Trimming stripped 3 bases from V and 4 bases from J, with 20 bases between. This CDR3 is 17 amino acids long. This CDR3 reads CASSFFWTGWGADTQYF. The CDR3 bases are TGTGCCAGCAGTTTTTTCTGGACGGGCTGGGGCGCAGATACGCAGTATTTT.

This chain uses TRBV29-1 with TRBJ1-2; the match to TRBD1 covers 9 bases. V shed 7 bases, J shed 5 bases, and the junction held 14 bases outside the gene matches. Germline V gene sequence: CDR1 SQVTM, CDR2 ANQGSEA. The CDR3 contains 15 residues. The CDR3 here is CSAKRADRGKYGYTF. DNA for the CDR3: TGCAGCGCTAAGAGAGCAGACAGGGGGAAGTATGGCTACACCTTC.

This clone was seen more than once but under ten times. V gene TRBV27 combines with J gene TRBJ2-2; 12 bases fit TRBD2. The trim removed 6 bases at V and 7 bases at J, leaving 12 bases unmatched. Germline V gives CDR1 MNHEY, CDR2 SMNVEV (reference sequence). The CDR3 has 17 residues. The CDR3 nucleotides read TGTGCCAGCAGCTCCCTCTCTAGCGGGAGGGCCATCGGGGAGCTGTTTTTT. This sequence encodes CASSSLSSGRAIGELFF.

The chain has TRBV20-1 and TRBJ2-1; maybe TRBD1 (5 bases). The V end lost 5 bases, the J end lost 8 bases, and 10 bases lay between the germline ends. The CDR3 has 11 residues. Per the germline V gene, CDR1 is DFQATT and CDR2 is SNEGSKA (reference sequence). This chain's CDR3 is CSAVGADEQFF. In nucleotides, the CDR3 is TGCAGTGCTGTTGGGGCGGATGAGCAGTTCTTC.

The genes are TRBV5-1 and TRBJ2-3, with 7 nucleotides matching TRBD1. Germline loops: CDR1 SGHRS, CDR2 YFSETQ. After removal of 4 bases from V and 0 bases from J, the junction contained 2 bases not matched to a gene. The CDR3 has 14 amino acids. CDR3 amino acids: CASSPGQSTDTQYF. The CDR3 DNA is TGCGCCAGCAGCCCGGGACAGAGCACAGATACGCAGTATTTT.

The rearrangement links TRBV5-4 to TRBJ2-3; TRBD2 might be the D (6 bases). Trimming removed 0 bases from V and 2 bases from J, with 13 bases in between. The CDR3 spans 16 residues. Germline CDR1 reads SGHNT; CDR2 reads YYREEE (reference sequence). In DNA form, the CDR3 reads TGTGCCAGCAGCTTGGCCGGGACGGGAGCCACAGATACGCAGTATTTT. Protein product: CASSLAGTGATDTQYF.

V usage is TRBV4-1 and J usage is TRBJ2-5; TRBD1 matches 8 bases. The J call is uncertain, as TRBJ2-7 better fits the DNA end. This CDR3 spans 14 amino acids. The V gene's germline CDR1 is MGHRA and CDR2 YSYEKL. The CDR3 reads CASSQEQGAYEQYF. In DNA, the CDR3 is TGCGCCAGCAGCCAAGAACAGGGGGCCTACGAGCAGTACTTC.

The sample holds one count of this clone. The genes are TRBV5-4 and TRBJ2-7, with TRBD2 matching 12 bases. The CDR3 runs 15 residues. The V gene end was trimmed by 3 bases and the J gene end by 6 bases; junction bases not matched to a gene: 7. The germline V gene has CDR1 SGHNT and CDR2 YYREEE (reference sequence). CDR3: CASSYRTSGTGEQYF. Written as DNA, the CDR3 is TGTGCCAGCAGCTACCGGACTAGCGGGACAGGCGAGCAGTACTTC.

The rearrangement links TRBV7-9 to TRBJ2-5; 7 positions agree with TRBD2. CDR1 and CDR2 (germline): SEHNR, FQNEAQ (reference sequence). The CDR3 contains 17 residues. Trimming cost V 5 bases and J 1 base; bases outside gene matches: 13. For the CDR3, the DNA is TGTGCCAGCAGCCCTCCCCCCAGATCTAGCGGCCAAGAGACCCAGTACTTC. Its protein is CASSPPPRSSGQETQYF.

This chain connects TRBV7-3 to TRBJ2-3; 11 positions match TRBD2. CDR1 and CDR2 from the germline V gene are SGHTA and FQGTGA. V shed 5 bases and J 0 bases; nucleotides not matched to a gene: 4. CDR3 length equals 16 residues. The CDR3 DNA reads as TGTGCCAGCAGCCTGGGACTAGCGGAAAGCACAGATACGCAGTATTTT. It translates to CASSLGLAESTDTQYF.

The V gene is TRBV12-5, the J gene TRBJ2-1, with 10 bases matching TRBD2. The CDR3 has 16 amino acids. The germline gives CDR1 LGHNT, CDR2 FRNRAP. Trimming at V came to 0 bases and at J to 6 bases, leaving 5 bases not matched to a gene. Written as DNA, the CDR3 is TGTGCTAGTGGTTTGGTAACTAGCGGGATTGGCAATGAGCAGTTCTTC. It translates to CASGLVTSGIGNEQFF.

The V gene is TRBV9, the J gene TRBJ2-1; perhaps TRBD1 as D (6 bases). This CDR3 has 13 residues. V lost 3 bases and J 7 bases, leaving 11 bases between the germline ends. Germline V gene sequence: CDR1 SGDLS, CDR2 YYNGEE. This CDR3 reads CASSDPRGNEQFF. In DNA, the CDR3 is TGTGCCAGCAGCGACCCGAGGGGGAATGAGCAGTTCTTC.

This sequence joins TRBV28 and TRBJ1-5; TRBD1 matches 9 bases. Germline assignment: CDR1 MDHEN and CDR2 SYDVKM. The CDR3 spans 13 residues. Germline trimming cut 7 bases from V and 6 bases from J; bases unmatched to any gene: 4. This CDR3 reads CASTRTGAQPQHF. CDR3 in DNA: TGTGCCAGCACTAGGACAGGGGCTCAGCCCCAGCATTTT.

V gene TRBV10-3 combines with J gene TRBJ2-5, with TRBD2 matching over 8 bases. The CDR3 runs to 15 residues. Per the germline V gene, CDR1 is ENHRY and CDR2 is SYGVKD. V lost 0 bases, J lost 4 bases, and 4 bases stayed unmatched. CDR3 sequence (DNA): TGTGCCATCAGTGAGTCGAGGCTAGCGGGAGAGACCCAGTACTTC. Amino acids: CAISESRLAGETQYF.